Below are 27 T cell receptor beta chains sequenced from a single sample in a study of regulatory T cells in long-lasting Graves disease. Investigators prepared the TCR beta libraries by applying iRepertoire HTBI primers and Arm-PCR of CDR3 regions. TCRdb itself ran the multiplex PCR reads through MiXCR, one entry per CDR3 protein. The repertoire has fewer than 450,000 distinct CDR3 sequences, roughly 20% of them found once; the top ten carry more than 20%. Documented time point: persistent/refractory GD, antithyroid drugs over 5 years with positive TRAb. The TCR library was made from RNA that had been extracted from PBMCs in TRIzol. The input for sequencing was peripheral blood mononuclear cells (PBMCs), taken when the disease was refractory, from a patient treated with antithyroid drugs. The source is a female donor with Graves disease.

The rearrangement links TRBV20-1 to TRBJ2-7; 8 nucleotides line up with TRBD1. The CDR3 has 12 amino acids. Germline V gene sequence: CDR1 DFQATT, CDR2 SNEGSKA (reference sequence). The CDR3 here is CPGQGCGYEQYF. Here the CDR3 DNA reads TGCCCCGGACAGGGATGCGGCTACGAGCAGTACTTC.

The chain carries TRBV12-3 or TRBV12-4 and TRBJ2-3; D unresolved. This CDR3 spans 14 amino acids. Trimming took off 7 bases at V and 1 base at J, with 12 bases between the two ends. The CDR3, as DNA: TGTGCCAGCACCCCAGCGTTAGGCACAGATACGCAGTATTTT. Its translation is CASTPALGTDTQYF.

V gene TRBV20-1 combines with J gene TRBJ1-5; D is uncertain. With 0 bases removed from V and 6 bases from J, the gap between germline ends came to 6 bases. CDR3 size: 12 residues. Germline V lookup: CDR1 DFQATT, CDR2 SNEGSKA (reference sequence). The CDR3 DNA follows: TGCAGTGCTAGAGAAGCGGGTCAGCCCCAGCATTTT. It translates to CSAREAGQPQHF.

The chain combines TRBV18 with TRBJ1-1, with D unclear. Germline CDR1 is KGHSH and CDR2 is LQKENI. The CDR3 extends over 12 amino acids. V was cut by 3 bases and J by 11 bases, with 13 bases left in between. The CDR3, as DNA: TGTGCCAGCTCACCGCCGAGCATTCGGGCTTTCTTT. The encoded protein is CASSPPSIRAFF.

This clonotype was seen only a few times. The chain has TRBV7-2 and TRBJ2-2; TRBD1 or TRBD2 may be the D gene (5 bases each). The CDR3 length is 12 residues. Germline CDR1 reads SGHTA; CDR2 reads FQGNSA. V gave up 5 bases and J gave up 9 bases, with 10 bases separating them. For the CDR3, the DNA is TGTGCCAGCAGCGCCTGGGGGTGGGAGCTGTTTTTT. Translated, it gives CASSAWGWELFF.

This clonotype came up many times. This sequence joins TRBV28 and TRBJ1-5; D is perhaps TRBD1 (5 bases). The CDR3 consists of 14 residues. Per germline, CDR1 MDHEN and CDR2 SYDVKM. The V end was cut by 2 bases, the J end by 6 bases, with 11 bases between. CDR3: CASSLKGASQPQHF. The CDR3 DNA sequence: TGTGCCAGCAGTTTAAAAGGGGCGAGTCAGCCCCAGCATTTT.

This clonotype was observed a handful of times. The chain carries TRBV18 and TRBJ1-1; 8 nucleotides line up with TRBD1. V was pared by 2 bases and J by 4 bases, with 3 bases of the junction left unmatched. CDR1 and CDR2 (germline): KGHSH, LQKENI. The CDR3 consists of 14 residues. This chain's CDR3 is CASSPKTGATEAFF. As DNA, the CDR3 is TGTGCCAGCTCACCAAAGACAGGGGCCACTGAAGCTTTCTTT. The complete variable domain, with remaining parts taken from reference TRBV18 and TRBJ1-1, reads NAGVMQNPRHLVRRRGQEARLRCSPMKGHSHVYWYRQLPEEGLKFMVYLQKENIIDESGMPKERFSAEFPKEGPSILRIQQVVRGDSAAYFCASSPKTGATEAFFGQGTRLTVV.

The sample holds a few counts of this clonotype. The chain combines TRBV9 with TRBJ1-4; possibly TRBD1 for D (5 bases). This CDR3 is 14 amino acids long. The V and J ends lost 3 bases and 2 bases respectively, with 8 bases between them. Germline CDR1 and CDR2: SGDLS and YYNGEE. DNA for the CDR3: TGTGCCAGCAGCGCACAGGAGACTAATGAAAAACTGTTTTTT. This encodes CASSAQETNEKLFF. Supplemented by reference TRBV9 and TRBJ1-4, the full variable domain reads DSGVTQTPKHLITATGQRVTLRCSPRSGDLSVYWYQQSLDQGLQFLIQYYNGEERAKGNILERFSAQQFPDLHSELNLSSLELGDSALYFCASSAQETNEKLFFGSGTQLSVL.

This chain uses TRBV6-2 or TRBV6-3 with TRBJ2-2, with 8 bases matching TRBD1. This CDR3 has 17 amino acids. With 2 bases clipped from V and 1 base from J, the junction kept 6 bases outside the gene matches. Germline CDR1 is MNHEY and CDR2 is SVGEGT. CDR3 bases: TGTGCCAGCAGTTACCAGTCCGGGACAGGGAACACCGGGGAGCTGTTTTTT. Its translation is CASSYQSGTGNTGELFF.

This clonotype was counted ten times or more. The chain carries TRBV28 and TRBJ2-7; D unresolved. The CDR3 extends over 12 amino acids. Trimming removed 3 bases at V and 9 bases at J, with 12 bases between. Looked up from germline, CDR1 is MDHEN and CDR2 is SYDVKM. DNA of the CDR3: TGTGCCAGCAGTTTGACGGCTCGCGTGCAGTACTTC. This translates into CASSLTARVQYF.

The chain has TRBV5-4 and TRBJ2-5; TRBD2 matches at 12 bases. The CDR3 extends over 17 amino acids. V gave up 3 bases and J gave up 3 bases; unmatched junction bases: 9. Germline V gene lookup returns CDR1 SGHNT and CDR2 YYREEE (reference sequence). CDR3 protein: CASSWGGLAGPKETQYF. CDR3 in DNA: TGTGCCAGCAGCTGGGGGGGACTAGCGGGTCCAAAAGAGACCCAGTACTTC.

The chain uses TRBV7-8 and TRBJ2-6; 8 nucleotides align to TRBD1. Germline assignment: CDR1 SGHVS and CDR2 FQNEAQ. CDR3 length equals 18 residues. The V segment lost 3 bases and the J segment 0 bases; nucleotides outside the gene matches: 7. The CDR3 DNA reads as TGTGCCAGCAGCTTTGCCCGGACAGGGTCCTCTGGGGCCAACGTCCTGACTTTC. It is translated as CASSFARTGSSGANVLTF.

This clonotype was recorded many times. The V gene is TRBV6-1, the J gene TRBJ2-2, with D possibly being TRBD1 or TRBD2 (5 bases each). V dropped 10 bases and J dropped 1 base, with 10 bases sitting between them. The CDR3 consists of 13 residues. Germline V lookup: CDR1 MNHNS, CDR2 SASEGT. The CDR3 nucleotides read TGTGCCAAAGGGGACCAGAACACCGGGGAGCTGTTTTTT. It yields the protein CAKGDQNTGELFF.

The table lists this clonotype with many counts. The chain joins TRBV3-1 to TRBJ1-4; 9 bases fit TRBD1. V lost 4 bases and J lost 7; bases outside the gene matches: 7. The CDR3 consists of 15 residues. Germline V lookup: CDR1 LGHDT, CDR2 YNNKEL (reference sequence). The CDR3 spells CASSPSQGAGEKLFF. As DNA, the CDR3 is TGTGCCAGCAGCCCCTCACAGGGGGCAGGTGAAAAACTGTTTTTT. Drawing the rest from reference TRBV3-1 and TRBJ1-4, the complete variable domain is DTAVSQTPKYLVTQMGNDKSIKCEQNLGHDTMYWYKQDSKKFLKIMFSYNNKELIINETVPNRFSPKSPDKAHLNLHINSLELGDSAVYFCASSPSQGAGEKLFFGSGTQLSVL.

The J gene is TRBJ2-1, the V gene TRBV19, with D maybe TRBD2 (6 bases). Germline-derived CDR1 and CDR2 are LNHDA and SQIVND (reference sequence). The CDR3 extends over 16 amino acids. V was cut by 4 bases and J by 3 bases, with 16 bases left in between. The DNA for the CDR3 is TGTGCCAGTAGTACGTTCCAGGGAGGCCGCTACAATGAGCAGTTCTTC. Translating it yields CASSTFQGGRYNEQFF.

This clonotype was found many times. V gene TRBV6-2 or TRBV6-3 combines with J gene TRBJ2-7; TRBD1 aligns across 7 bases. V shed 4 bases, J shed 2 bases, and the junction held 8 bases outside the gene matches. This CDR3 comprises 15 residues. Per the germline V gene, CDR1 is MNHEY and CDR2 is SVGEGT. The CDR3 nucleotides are TGTGCCAGCAGTTCCCAGGGACAGACGGCCTACGAGCAGTACTTC. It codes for CASSSQGQTAYEQYF.

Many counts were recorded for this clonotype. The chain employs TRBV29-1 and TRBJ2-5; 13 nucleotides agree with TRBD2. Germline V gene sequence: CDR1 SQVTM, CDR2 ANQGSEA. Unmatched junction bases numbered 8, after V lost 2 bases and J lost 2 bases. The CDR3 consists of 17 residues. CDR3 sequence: CSVETSGRAPWQETQYF. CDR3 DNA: TGCAGCGTTGAAACTAGCGGGAGGGCCCCTTGGCAAGAGACCCAGTACTTC.

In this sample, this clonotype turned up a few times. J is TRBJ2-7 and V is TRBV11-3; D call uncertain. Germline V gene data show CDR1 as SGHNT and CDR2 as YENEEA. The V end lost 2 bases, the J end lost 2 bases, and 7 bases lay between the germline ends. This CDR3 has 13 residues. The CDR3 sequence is CASSLNSAYEQYF. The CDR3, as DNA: TGTGCCAGCAGCTTAAACTCTGCCTACGAGCAGTACTTC.

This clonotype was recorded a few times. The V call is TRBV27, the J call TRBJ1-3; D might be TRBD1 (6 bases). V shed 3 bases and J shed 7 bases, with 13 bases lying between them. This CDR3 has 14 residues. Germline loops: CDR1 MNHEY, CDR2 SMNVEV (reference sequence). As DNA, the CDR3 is TGTGCCAGCAGTTTGTCCCAGGGGAGCAACACCATATATTTT. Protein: CASSLSQGSNTIYF.

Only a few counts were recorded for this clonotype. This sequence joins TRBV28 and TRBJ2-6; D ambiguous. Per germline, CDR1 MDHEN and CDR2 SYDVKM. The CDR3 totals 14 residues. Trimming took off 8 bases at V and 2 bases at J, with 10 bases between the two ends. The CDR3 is CASGLGAGANVLTF. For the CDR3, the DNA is TGTGCCAGCGGATTGGGTGCTGGGGCCAACGTCCTGACTTTC.

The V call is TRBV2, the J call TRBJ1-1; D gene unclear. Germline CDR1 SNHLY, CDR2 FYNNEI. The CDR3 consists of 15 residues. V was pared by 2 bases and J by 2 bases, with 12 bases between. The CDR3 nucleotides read TGTGCCAGCAGTGAACTCGCCGTAGACAACACTGAAGCTTTCTTT. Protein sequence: CASSELAVDNTEAFF.

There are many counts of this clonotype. CDR3 sequence reads: CASGQGIEQYF. CDR3 bases: TGTGCCAGCGGACAGGGGATCGAGCAGTACTTC. This sequence joins TRBV2 and TRBJ2-7, with 9 bases that match TRBD1. CDR3 length: 11 residues. Germline assignment: CDR1 SNHLY and CDR2 FYNNEI. J lost 6 bases, V lost 8 bases, and 2 bases had no gene match.

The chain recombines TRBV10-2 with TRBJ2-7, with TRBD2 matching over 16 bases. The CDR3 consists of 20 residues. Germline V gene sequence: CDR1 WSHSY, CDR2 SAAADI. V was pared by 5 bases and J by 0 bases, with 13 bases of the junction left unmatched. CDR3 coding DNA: TGCGCCAGCAGTAGCCCCCCAGGGACTAGCGGGAGGGGGAGCTCCTACGAGCAGTACTTC. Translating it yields CASSSPPGTSGRGSSYEQYF.

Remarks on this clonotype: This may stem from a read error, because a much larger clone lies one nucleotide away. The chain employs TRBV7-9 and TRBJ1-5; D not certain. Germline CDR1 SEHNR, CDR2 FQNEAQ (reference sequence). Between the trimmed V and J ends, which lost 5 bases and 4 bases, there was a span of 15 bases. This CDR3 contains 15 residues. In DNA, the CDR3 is TGTGCCAGCAGCCAAGAGGCGGCAGAGAATCAGCCCCAGCATTTT. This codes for CASSQEAAENQPQHF.

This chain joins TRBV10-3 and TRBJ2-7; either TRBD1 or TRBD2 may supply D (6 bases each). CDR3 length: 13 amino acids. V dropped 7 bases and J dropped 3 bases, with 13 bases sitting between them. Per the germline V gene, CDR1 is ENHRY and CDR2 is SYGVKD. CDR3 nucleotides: TGTGCCATCACGAAGGGGGAGGACTACGAGCAGTACTTC. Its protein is CAITKGEDYEQYF.

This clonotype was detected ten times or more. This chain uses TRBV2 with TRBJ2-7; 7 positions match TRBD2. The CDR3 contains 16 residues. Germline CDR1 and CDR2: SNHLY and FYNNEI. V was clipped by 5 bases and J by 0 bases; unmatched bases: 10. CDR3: CASSLLSGASSYEQYF. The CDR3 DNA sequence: TGTGCCAGCAGTCTTTTGAGCGGGGCAAGCTCCTACGAGCAGTACTTC.

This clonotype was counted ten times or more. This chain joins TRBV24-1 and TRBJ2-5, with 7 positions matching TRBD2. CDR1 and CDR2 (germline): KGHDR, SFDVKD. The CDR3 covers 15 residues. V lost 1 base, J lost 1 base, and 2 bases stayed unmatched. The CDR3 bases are TGTGCCACCAGTGATTTCGGCGGGGGCCAAGAGACCCAGTACTTC. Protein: CATSDFGGGQETQYF.